The T cell receptor (beta chain) described here comes from a study of regulatory T cells in long-lasting Graves disease. Overall study: Antithyroid drugs had been given to newly diagnosed Graves' patients for under 3 months. The study's findings and limits: Favoring TRBV28, TRBJ1-2 and TRBJ2-5 was a feature seen in persistent disease.

Through Arm-PCR of CDR3 regions and iRepertoire HTBI primers, TCR beta libraries were built. In TCRdb, the multiplex PCR reads were re-called with MiXCR into one record per CDR3 protein. The sample shows roughly 420,000 distinct CDR3 sequences, 16% of them seen only once. Germline loops: CDR1 SGHTA, CDR2 FQGNSA. The CDR3 loop spans 16 amino acids. The trim removed 5 bases at V and 3 bases at J, leaving 11 bases unmatched. As for time point: newly diagnosed GD, antithyroid drugs for less than 3 months. The TCR library used RNA extracted from PBMCs. Turning to this clonotype: Its antigen is still unknown.

These data also featured in a second study, about T cells in Graves' hyperthyroidism and ophthalmopathy.

V is TRBV7-2 and J is TRBJ2-7, with 9 bases matching TRBD1. The TCR originated in a young woman with Graves disease. Sequences were derived from peripheral blood mononuclear cells (PBMCs), sampled at new diagnosis, from a patient treated with antithyroid drugs. CDR3 residues: CASSINLQGALYEQYF. In DNA form, the CDR3 reads TGTGCCAGCAGCATAAACCTACAGGGGGCTCTCTACGAGCAGTACTTC.